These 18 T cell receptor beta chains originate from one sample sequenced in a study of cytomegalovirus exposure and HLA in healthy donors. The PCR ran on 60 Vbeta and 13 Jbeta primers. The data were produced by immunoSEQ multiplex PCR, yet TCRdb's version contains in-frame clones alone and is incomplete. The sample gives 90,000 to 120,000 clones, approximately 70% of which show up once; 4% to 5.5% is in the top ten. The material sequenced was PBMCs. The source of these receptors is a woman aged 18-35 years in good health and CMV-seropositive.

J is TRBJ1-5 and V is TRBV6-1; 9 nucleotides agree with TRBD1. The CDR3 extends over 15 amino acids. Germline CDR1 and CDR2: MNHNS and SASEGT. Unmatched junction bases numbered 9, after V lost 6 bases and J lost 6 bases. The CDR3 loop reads CASRDPGQGGQPQHF. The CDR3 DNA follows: TGTGCCAGCAGGGATCCGGGACAGGGCGGTCAGCCCCAGCATTTT.

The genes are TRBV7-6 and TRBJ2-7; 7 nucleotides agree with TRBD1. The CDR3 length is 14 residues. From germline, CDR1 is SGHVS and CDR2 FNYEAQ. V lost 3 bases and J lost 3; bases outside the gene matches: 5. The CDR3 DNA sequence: TGTGCCAGCAGCTTGGGGGACAGCTACTACGAGCAGTACTTC. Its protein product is CASSLGDSYYEQYF.

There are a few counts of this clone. Written as DNA, the CDR3 is TGTGCCATCAGTGCACAGGGGGTTTCCAATGAGCAGTTCTTC. It encodes CAISAQGVSNEQFF. The chain combines TRBV10-3 with TRBJ2-1; TRBD1 agrees at 8 bases. This CDR3 region has 14 residues. J gave up 6 bases and V 4 bases, and 5 bases lay outside the gene matches. The V gene's germline CDR1 is ENHRY and CDR2 SYGVKD.

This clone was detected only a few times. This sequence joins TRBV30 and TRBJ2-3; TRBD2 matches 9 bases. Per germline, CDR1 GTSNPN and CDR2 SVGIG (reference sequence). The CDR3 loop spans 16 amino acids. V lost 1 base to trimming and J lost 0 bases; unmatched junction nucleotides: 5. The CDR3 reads CAWSGGTSGSTDTQYF. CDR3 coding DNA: TGTGCCTGGAGTGGGGGAACTAGCGGGAGCACAGATACGCAGTATTTT.

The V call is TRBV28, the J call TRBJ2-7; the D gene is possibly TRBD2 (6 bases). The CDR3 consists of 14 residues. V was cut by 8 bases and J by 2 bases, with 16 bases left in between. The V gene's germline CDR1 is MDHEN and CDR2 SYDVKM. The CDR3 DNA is TGTGCCAGCCGCACCGGGACTGACCCCTACGAGCAGTACTTC. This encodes CASRTGTDPYEQYF. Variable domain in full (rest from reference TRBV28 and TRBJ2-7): DVKVTQSSRYLVKRTGEKVFLECVQDMDHENMFWYRQDPGLGLRLIYFSYDVKMKEKGDIPEGYSVSREKKERFSLILESASTNQTSMYLCASRTGTDPYEQYFGPGTRLTVT.

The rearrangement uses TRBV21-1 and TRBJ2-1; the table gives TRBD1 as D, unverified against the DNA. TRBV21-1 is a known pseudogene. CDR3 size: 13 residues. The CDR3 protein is CASSKRQGGEQFF. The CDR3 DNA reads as TGTGCCAGCAGCAAAAGACAGGGAGGCGAGCAGTTCTTC.

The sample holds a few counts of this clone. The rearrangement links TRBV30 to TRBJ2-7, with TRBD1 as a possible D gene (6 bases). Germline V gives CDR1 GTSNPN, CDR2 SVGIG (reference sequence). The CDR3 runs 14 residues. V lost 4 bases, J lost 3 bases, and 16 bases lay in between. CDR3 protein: CAWNPAGVNYEQYF. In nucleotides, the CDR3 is TGTGCCTGGAATCCGGCAGGGGTTAACTACGAGCAGTACTTC. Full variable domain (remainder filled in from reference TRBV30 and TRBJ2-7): SQTIHQWPATLVQPVGSPLSLECTVEGTSNPNLYWYRQAAGRGLQLLFYSVGIGQISSEVPQNLSASRPQDRQFILSSKKLLLSDSGFYLCAWNPAGVNYEQYFGPGTRLTVT.

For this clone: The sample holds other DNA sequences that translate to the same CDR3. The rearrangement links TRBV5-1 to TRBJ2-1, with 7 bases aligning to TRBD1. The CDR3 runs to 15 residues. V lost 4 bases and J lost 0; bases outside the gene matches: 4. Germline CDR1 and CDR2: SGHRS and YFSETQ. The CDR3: CASSPGQSSYNEQFF. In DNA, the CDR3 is TGCGCCAGCAGCCCGGGACAGAGCTCCTACAATGAGCAGTTCTTC. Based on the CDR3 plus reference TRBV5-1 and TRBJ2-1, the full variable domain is KAGVTQTPRYLIKTRGQQVTLSCSPISGHRSVSWYQQTPGQGLQFLFEYFSETQRNKGNFPGRFSGRQFSNSRSEMNVSTLELGDSALYLCASSPGQSSYNEQFFGPGTRLTVL.

The CDR3 DNA sequence: TGCGCCAGCAGCTTGGTGACTAGCTATTACACCGGGGAGCTGTTTTTT. This translates into CASSLVTSYYTGELFF. The V gene is TRBV5-1, the J gene TRBJ2-2, with 7 bases lining up with TRBD2. CDR1 and CDR2 (germline): SGHRS, YFSETQ. After removal of 0 bases from V and 3 bases from J, the junction contained 5 bases not matched to a gene. The CDR3 spans 16 residues.

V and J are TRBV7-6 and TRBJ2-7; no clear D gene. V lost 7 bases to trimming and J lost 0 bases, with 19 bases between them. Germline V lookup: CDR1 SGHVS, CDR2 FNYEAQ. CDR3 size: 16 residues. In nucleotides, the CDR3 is TGTGCCAGCACCCCTTCGACTGAAGAATCCTCCTACGAGCAGTACTTC. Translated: CASTPSTEESSYEQYF.

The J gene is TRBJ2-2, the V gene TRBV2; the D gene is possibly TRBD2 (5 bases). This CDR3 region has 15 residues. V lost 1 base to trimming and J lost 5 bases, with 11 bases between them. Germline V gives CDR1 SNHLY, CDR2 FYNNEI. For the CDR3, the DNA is TGTGCCAGCAGTGAAGGTCAGAGGGTAACCGGGGAGCTGTTTTTT. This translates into CASSEGQRVTGELFF.

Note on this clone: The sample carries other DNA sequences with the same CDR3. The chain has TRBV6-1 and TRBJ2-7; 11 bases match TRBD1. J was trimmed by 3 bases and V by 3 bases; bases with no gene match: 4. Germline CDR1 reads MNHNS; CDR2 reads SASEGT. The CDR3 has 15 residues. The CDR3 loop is CASSEEGTGGYEQYF. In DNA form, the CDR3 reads TGTGCCAGCAGTGAGGAGGGGACAGGGGGCTACGAGCAGTACTTC.

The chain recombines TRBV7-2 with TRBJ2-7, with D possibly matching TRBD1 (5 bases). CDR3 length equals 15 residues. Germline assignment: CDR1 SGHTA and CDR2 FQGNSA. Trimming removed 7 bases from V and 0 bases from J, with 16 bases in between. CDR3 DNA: TGTGCCAGCACCCCCCTGGGGCCTAGCTCCTACGAGCAGTACTTC. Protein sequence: CASTPLGPSSYEQYF. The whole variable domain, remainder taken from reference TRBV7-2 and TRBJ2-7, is GAGVSQSPSNKVTEKGKDVELRCDPISGHTALYWYRQSLGQGLEFLIYFQGNSAPDKSGLPSDRFSAERTGGSVSTLTIQRTQQEDSAVYLCASTPLGPSSYEQYFGPGTRLTVT.

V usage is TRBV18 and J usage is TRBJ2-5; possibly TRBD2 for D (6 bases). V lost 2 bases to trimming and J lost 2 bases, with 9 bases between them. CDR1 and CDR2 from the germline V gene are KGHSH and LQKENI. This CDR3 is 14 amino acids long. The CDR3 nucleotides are TGTGCCAGCTCACCAGTCAGCGGGCAAGAGACCCAGTACTTC. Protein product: CASSPVSGQETQYF.

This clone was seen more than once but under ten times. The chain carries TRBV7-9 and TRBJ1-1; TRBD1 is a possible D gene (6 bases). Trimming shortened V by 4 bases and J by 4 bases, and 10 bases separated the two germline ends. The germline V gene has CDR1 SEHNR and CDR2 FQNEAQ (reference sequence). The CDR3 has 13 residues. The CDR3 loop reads CASSYRVGTEAFF. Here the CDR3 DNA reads TGTGCCAGCAGCTACAGGGTGGGCACTGAAGCTTTCTTT.

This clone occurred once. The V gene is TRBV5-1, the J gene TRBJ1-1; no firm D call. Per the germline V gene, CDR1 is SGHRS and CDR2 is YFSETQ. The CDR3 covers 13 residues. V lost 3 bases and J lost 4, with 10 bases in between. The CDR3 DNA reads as TGCGCCAGCAGCTGGGGAGAGGGCACTGAAGCTTTCTTT. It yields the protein CASSWGEGTEAFF.

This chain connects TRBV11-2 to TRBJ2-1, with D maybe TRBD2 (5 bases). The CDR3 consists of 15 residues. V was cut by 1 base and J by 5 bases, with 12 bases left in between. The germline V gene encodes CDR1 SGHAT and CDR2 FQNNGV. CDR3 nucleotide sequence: TGTGCCAGCAGCTTAGGCATGGGGAGCCACAATGAGCAGTTCTTC. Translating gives CASSLGMGSHNEQFF.

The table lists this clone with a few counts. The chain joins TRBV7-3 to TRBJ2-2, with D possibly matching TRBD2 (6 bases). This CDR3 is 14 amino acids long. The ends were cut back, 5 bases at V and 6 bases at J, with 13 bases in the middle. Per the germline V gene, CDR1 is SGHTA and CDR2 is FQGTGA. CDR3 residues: CASSLPGTPGELFF. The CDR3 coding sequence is TGTGCCAGCAGCCTGCCCGGGACTCCCGGGGAGCTGTTTTTT.